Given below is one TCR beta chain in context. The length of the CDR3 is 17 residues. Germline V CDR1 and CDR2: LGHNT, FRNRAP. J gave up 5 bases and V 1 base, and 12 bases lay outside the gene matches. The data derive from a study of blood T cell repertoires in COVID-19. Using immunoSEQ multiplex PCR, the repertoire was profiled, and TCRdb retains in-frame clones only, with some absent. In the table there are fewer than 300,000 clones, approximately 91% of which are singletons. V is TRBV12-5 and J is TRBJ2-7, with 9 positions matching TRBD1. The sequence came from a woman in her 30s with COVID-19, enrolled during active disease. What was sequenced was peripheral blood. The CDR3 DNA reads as TGTGCTAGTGGTTTGGGGTTATCCGGGACAGGGTCGGACGAGCAGTACTTC. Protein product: CASGLGLSGTGSDEQYF.